These 15 T cell receptor beta chains share one sample of origin, sequenced in a study of cytomegalovirus exposure and HLA in healthy donors. Both 60 Vbeta primers and 13 Jbeta primers went into the PCR. Assay used: immunoSEQ multiplex PCR; TCRdb lists only in-frame clones, some missing. The data show about 150,000 clones, 75% seen once. Sequencing was carried out using PBMCs. The receptors shown here come from a man aged 25-45 years in good health and CMV-seronegative.

This chain links TRBV19 with TRBJ1-5; no clear D gene. V was clipped by 2 bases and J by 0 bases, with 8 bases between them. The CDR3 extends over 15 amino acids. Germline CDR1 is LNHDA and CDR2 is SQIVND (reference sequence). The CDR3 region has the DNA TGTGCCAGTAGTATAAACACCCTTAGCAATCAGCCCCAGCATTTT. Residues: CASSINTLSNQPQHF.

V gene TRBV6-5 combines with J gene TRBJ2-5, with a possible D match to TRBD1 (6 bases). The end of the DNA aligns better with TRBJ2-7, so the J call may be wrong. There are 13 residues in the CDR3. CDR1 is MNHEY, CDR2 SVGAGI, per germline. The CDR3 DNA sequence: TGTGCCAGCAGTCCCGGACAGAACTACGAGCAGTACTTC. Its protein product is CASSPGQNYEQYF.

This chain links TRBV11-2 with TRBJ2-7; TRBD1 agrees at 8 bases. The junction had 18 bases not matched to a gene; V was cut back by 1 base and J by 7 bases. The CDR3 sequence is 18 residues long. CDR1 SGHAT and CDR2 FQNNGV come from the germline V gene. CDR3 DNA sequence: TGTGCCAGCAGCTTAGCATTAGGGACAGGTCGGTTAGTGGAAGAGCAGTACTTC. Protein: CASSLALGTGRLVEEQYF.

The rearrangement links TRBV2 to TRBJ2-7, with D possibly TRBD1 on 6 matching bases. Germline lookup yields CDR1 SNHLY and CDR2 FYNNEI. The germline V and J ends were trimmed by 5 bases and 3 bases, with 8 bases remaining between them. This CDR3 region has 12 residues. CDR3 DNA: TGTGCCAGCAGTTCAGGGGTCTACGAGCAGTACTTC. This codes for CASSSGVYEQYF.

The CDR3, as DNA: TGTGCCTGGAGTGTACGGGGGGCGCCAGGCTACACCTTC. It specifies CAWSVRGAPGYTF. This sequence joins TRBV30 and TRBJ1-2, with D tentatively TRBD1 (6 bases). The CDR3 loop spans 13 amino acids. Germline lookup yields CDR1 GTSNPN and CDR2 SVGIG (reference sequence). The V gene lost 0 bases and the J gene lost 8 bases, with 13 bases spanning the gap.

This clone was detected only a few times. This CDR3 reads CASSPWTSGMAGEQYF. The CDR3 DNA is TGTGCCAGCAGCCCCTGGACTAGCGGTATGGCAGGGGAGCAGTACTTC. This chain joins TRBV9 and TRBJ2-7; 10 nucleotides agree with TRBD2. Germline-derived CDR1 and CDR2 are SGDLS and YYNGEE. CDR3 length: 16 amino acids. Losses at the gene ends were 4 bases for V and 7 bases for J; bases not matched to a gene: 14. The variable domain in full, completed from reference TRBV9 and TRBJ2-7, reads DSGVTQTPKHLITATGQRVTLRCSPRSGDLSVYWYQQSLDQGLQFLIQYYNGEERAKGNILERFSAQQFPDLHSELNLSSLELGDSALYFCASSPWTSGMAGEQYFGPGTRLTVT.

The chain combines TRBV11-3 with TRBJ2-5; TRBD1 aligns across 7 bases. With 5 bases clipped from V and 4 bases from J, the junction kept 10 bases outside the gene matches. CDR3 length: 15 amino acids. CDR1 is SGHNT and CDR2 is YENEEA in the germline V gene. The CDR3 is CASSPGTEVGETQYF. In DNA, the CDR3 is TGTGCCAGCAGCCCCGGGACAGAGGTCGGAGAGACCCAGTACTTC.

The chain has TRBV2 and TRBJ2-5; 12 bases line up with TRBD2. CDR1 and CDR2 (germline): SNHLY, FYNNEI. Unmatched junction bases numbered 6, after V lost 5 bases and J lost 5 bases. The CDR3 covers 15 residues. The CDR3 spells CASSNRLAGAETQYF. CDR3 in DNA: TGTGCCAGCAGTAACCGACTAGCGGGGGCGGAGACCCAGTACTTC.

This clone was recorded once. V usage is TRBV5-1 and J usage is TRBJ1-1; 8 nucleotides agree with TRBD1. Germline-derived CDR1 and CDR2 are SGHRS and YFSETQ. The CDR3 totals 18 residues. V was clipped by 4 bases and J by 0 bases; unmatched bases: 14. The CDR3 DNA sequence: TGCGCCAGCAGCCCTGGAGGGGGCAGGGGGCGTCTGAACACTGAAGCTTTCTTT. Translating it yields CASSPGGGRGRLNTEAFF.

The chain links TRBV5-1 to TRBJ2-1; D is possibly TRBD1 (5 bases). CDR3 size: 11 residues. The germline CDR1 and CDR2 sequences are SGHRS and YFSETQ. V was cut by 0 bases and J by 15 bases, with 10 bases left in between. This chain's CDR3 is CASSLGGIPFF. The CDR3 DNA sequence: TGCGCCAGCAGCTTGGGGGGCATCCCGTTCTTC.

The chain combines TRBV30 with TRBJ2-5; possibly TRBD2 for D (6 bases). The CDR3 runs 14 residues. V lost 2 bases, J lost 4 bases, and 14 bases lay in between. Germline V gene data show CDR1 as GTSNPN and CDR2 as SVGIG (reference sequence). CDR3 protein: CAWSLSGTLETQYF. CDR3 sequence (DNA): TGTGCCTGGAGTCTTAGCGGAACTCTAGAGACCCAGTACTTC.

V gene TRBV6-1 combines with J gene TRBJ1-5, with D unresolved. In germline, CDR1 is MNHNS, CDR2 SASEGT. V lost 5 bases and J 0 bases, leaving 8 bases between the germline ends. The CDR3 spans 14 residues. The CDR3 bases are TGTGCCAGCAGTCTGTTATATAGCAATCAGCCCCAGCATTTT. It specifies CASSLLYSNQPQHF.

The gene calls are TRBV7-9 and TRBJ2-7; D is ambiguous. This CDR3 spans 14 amino acids. CDR1 SEHNR and CDR2 FQNEAQ come from the germline V gene (reference sequence). The V and J ends lost 5 bases and 0 bases respectively, with 11 bases between them. Written as DNA, the CDR3 is TGTGCCAGCAGCCCCAGAAGAAGCTCCTACGAGCAGTACTTC. Residues: CASSPRRSSYEQYF.

Worth noting for this clone: Other DNA sequences in this specimen translate into the identical CDR3. This chain links TRBV27 with TRBJ2-3; the D gene is possibly TRBD2 (7 bases). The germline CDR1 and CDR2 sequences are MNHEY and SMNVEV (reference sequence). The V and J ends lost 3 bases and 6 bases respectively, with 13 bases between them. The CDR3 loop spans 14 amino acids. CDR3 sequence (DNA): TGTGCCAGCAGTTTGGGGAGGGGGGACGATACGCAGTATTTT. Translation gives CASSLGRGDDTQYF.

The chain recombines TRBV28 with TRBJ2-1, with 7 bases identical to TRBD2. V lost 2 bases and J lost 5; bases outside the gene matches: 12. The germline V gene encodes CDR1 MDHEN and CDR2 SYDVKM. The CDR3 consists of 17 residues. The CDR3, as DNA: TGTGCCAGCAGTTTAGAGGTTAGCGGGCGACCAAACAATGAGCAGTTCTTC. It encodes CASSLEVSGRPNNEQFF.